Below, 14 T cell receptor beta chains from the same sample are listed, as sequenced in a study of T cells after posttransplantation cyclophosphamide. Some clones are missing from TCRdb's copy, which holds only in-frame ones; the method was immunoSEQ multiplex PCR. Among some 4,000 clones listed, roughly 77% were seen once. Control samples came 1 year after myeloablative marrow transplants with methotrexate plus calcineurin inhibitor. Sample: PBMCs, taken after allogeneic stem cell transplant with calcineurin inhibitor and methotrexate. These receptors were obtained from a female patient in her 50s who received an allogeneic stem cell transplant from an unrelated donor, was CMV-positive, and had acute and chronic GVHD. Some T cells may be transferred from the graft donor.

The chain is built from TRBV7-3 and TRBJ2-1; D perhaps matches TRBD2 (8 bases). There are 15 residues in the CDR3. Trimming removed 2 bases from V and 8 bases from J, with 16 bases in between. Germline CDR1 and CDR2: SGHTA and FQGTGA. The CDR3 protein is CASSLGGLGGDEQFF. CDR3 nucleotide sequence: TGTGCCAGCAGCTTAGGGGGACTAGGGGGCGATGAGCAGTTCTTC.

This clone was observed a handful of times. The rearrangement links TRBV5-5 to TRBJ1-5; 7 positions match TRBD1. Losses at the gene ends were 4 bases for V and 0 bases for J; bases not matched to a gene: 7. The CDR3 spans 16 residues. Per the germline V gene, CDR1 is SGHKS and CDR2 is YYEKEE (reference sequence). CDR3 residues: CASSRDRANSNQPQHF. For the CDR3, the DNA is TGTGCCAGCAGCCGCGACAGGGCTAATAGCAATCAGCCCCAGCATTTT.

Only a few counts were recorded for this clone. The chain links TRBV19 to TRBJ2-1, with TRBD2 matching 7 bases. Per the germline V gene, CDR1 is LNHDA and CDR2 is SQIVND (reference sequence). The V and J ends lost 4 bases and 7 bases, in that order; junction bases with no gene match: 4. This CDR3 is built from 13 residues. CDR3 in amino acids: CASSNGRRNEQFF. The DNA for the CDR3 is TGTGCCAGTAGTAACGGGAGGAGGAATGAGCAGTTCTTC.

This chain joins TRBV2 and TRBJ1-2; 8 nucleotides match TRBD1. The CDR3 has 15 residues. V shed 7 bases and J 7 bases; nucleotides not matched to a gene: 14. CDR1 and CDR2 (germline): SNHLY, FYNNEI. CDR3 bases: TGTGCCAGCACCGCCTACAGGGGGTTACAGGGTGGCTACACCTTC. It translates to CASTAYRGLQGGYTF.

This clone is medium-sized in the sample. The rearrangement links TRBV7-3 to TRBJ1-2, with 7 bases matching TRBD1. CDR1 SGHTA and CDR2 FQGTGA come from the germline V gene. J was trimmed by 8 bases and V by 5 bases; bases with no gene match: 14. This CDR3 spans 15 amino acids. CDR3 residues: CASSTGVGLDSGYTF. The CDR3 coding sequence is TGTGCCAGCAGCACAGGGGTTGGTTTGGATTCGGGCTACACCTTC.

About this clone itself: Other DNA variants within this sample encode the same CDR3. The V gene is TRBV9, the J gene TRBJ1-2; maybe TRBD1 (5 bases). Between the trimmed V and J ends, which lost 0 bases and 8 bases, there was a span of 8 bases. The V gene's germline CDR1 is SGDLS and CDR2 YYNGEE. This CDR3 region has 12 residues. The CDR3 nucleotides read TGTGCCAGCAGCGTAGACGGGGGAGGCTACACCTTC. Residues: CASSVDGGGYTF.

This clone was recorded a few times. This chain links TRBV2 with TRBJ2-7; tentatively, D is TRBD1 (6 bases). The germline gives CDR1 SNHLY, CDR2 FYNNEI. The ends were cut back, 7 bases at V and 1 base at J, with 11 bases in the middle. The CDR3 is 13 residues long. Here the CDR3 DNA reads TGTGCCAGCACCCGACAGGAATCCTACGAGCAGTACTTC. Translated: CASTRQESYEQYF.

This clone was recorded once. The genes are TRBV2 and TRBJ2-7; TRBD2 matches 10 bases. The CDR3 runs 15 residues. After removal of 4 bases from V and 7 bases from J, the junction contained 10 bases not matched to a gene. Per germline, CDR1 SNHLY and CDR2 FYNNEI. The CDR3 DNA is TGTGCCAGCAGTGTCCGGTCCGGAGCGGGAGGGGAGCAGTACTTC. It yields the protein CASSVRSGAGGEQYF.

The chain uses TRBV19 and TRBJ1-1, with D uncertain. Germline CDR1 is LNHDA and CDR2 is SQIVND (reference sequence). Trimming left V 8 bases short and J 2 bases short, with 12 bases between. The CDR3 length is 13 residues. The CDR3 is CASHPSENTEAFF. The DNA of the CDR3 is TGTGCCAGTCACCCCTCAGAAAACACTGAAGCTTTCTTT.

The sample holds a few counts of this clone. The V and J genes are TRBV5-8 and TRBJ2-7; D not certain. The CDR3 spans 14 residues. V gave up 6 bases and J gave up 3 bases, with 16 bases separating them. Germline V gene data show CDR1 as SGHTS and CDR2 as YDEGEE. As DNA, the CDR3 is TGTGCCAGCACGACTCTCGTCGCATTCTACGAGCAGTACTTC. Translating gives CASTTLVAFYEQYF.

The gene calls are TRBV19 and TRBJ2-1; the D gene is possibly TRBD2 (5 bases). V lost 3 bases and J lost 7, with 19 bases in between. This CDR3 contains 16 residues. Germline lookup yields CDR1 LNHDA and CDR2 SQIVND (reference sequence). CDR3 coding DNA: TGTGCCAGTAGTATCATACTAGAGAAACCTTGGAATGAGCAGTTCTTC. Amino acid sequence: CASSIILEKPWNEQFF.

This chain uses TRBV2 with TRBJ2-7; 7 bases fit TRBD1. The CDR3 loop spans 15 amino acids. Per the germline V gene, CDR1 is SNHLY and CDR2 is FYNNEI. The J segment lost 4 bases and the V segment lost 6 bases, leaving 12 bases of the junction unmatched. The CDR3 is CASRDPTGFTYEQYF. The CDR3 region has the DNA TGTGCCAGCAGGGACCCGACAGGGTTTACATACGAGCAGTACTTC.

The chain has TRBV7-9 and TRBJ2-7; 7 positions match TRBD1. V lost 6 bases to trimming and J lost 2 bases; unmatched junction nucleotides: 10. CDR3 size: 15 residues. The germline V gene has CDR1 SEHNR and CDR2 FQNEAQ (reference sequence). In nucleotides, the CDR3 is TGTGCCAGCAGTTGGCCGGGACAGACTGCCTACGAGCAGTACTTC. Its translation: CASSWPGQTAYEQYF.

The chain uses TRBV2 and TRBJ1-2; tentative D call: TRBD1 (5 bases). This CDR3 contains 13 residues. CDR1 SNHLY and CDR2 FYNNEI come from the germline V gene. Trimming cost V 6 bases and J 7 bases, with 15 bases left between them. CDR3 coding DNA: TGTGCCAGCAGGCTTCAGGGTGGTGGTGGCTACACCTTC. Protein: CASRLQGGGGYTF.